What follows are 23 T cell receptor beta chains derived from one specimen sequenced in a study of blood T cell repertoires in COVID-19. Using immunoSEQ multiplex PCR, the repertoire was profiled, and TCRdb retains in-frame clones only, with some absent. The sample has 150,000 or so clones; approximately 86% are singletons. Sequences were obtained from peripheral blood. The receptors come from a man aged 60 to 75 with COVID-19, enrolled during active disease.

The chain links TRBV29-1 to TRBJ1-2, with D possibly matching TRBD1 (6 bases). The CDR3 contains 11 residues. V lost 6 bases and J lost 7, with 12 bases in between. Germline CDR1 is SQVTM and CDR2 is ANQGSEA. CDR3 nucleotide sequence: TGCAGCGTAGCAACAGGGTCTGGCTACACCTTC. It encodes CSVATGSGYTF. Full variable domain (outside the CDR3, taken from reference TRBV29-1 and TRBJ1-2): SAVISQKPSRDICQRGTSLTIQCQVDSQVTMMFWYRQQPGQSLTLIATANQGSEATYESGFVIDKFPISRPNLTFSTLTVSNMSPEDSSIYLCSVATGSGYTFGSGTRLTVV.

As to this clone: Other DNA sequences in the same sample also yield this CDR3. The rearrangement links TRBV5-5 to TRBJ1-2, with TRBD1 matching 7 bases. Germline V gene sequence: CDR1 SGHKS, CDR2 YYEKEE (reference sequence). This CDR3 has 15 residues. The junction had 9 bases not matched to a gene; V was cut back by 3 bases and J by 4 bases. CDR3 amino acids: CASSSSRGSSYGYTF. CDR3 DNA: TGTGCCAGCAGCTCCTCCAGGGGGTCCAGCTATGGCTACACCTTC.

Here the CDR3 reads CASSLGTGLNTIYF. CDR3 bases: TGTGCCAGCAGTTTAGGGACAGGGCTAAACACCATATATTTT. The chain links TRBV28 to TRBJ1-3; 9 bases line up with TRBD1. Germline V lookup: CDR1 MDHEN, CDR2 SYDVKM. V dropped 2 bases and J dropped 6; count of bases not matched to a gene: 2. The CDR3 runs 14 residues.

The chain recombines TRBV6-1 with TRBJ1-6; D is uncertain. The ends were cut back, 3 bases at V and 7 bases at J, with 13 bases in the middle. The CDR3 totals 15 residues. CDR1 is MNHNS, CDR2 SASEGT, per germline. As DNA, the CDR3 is TGTGCCAGCAGTGACAGCCTAGTAAGCAATTCACCCCTCCACTTT. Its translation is CASSDSLVSNSPLHF.

The CDR3 spells CASSLARGAFF. The CDR3 DNA is TGTGCCAGCAGTTTAGCTAGAGGGGCTTTCTTT. The chain has TRBV12-3 or TRBV12-4 and TRBJ1-1; no definite D call. The germline V and J ends were trimmed by 0 bases and 11 bases, with 7 bases remaining between them. CDR3 length: 11 residues.

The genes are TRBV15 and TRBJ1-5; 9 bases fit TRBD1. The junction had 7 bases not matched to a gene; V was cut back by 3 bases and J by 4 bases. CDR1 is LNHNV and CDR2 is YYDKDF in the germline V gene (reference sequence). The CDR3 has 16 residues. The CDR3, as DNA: TGTGCCACCAGCAGCGGGACAGGGAACAGGAATCAGCCCCAGCATTTT. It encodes CATSSGTGNRNQPQHF.

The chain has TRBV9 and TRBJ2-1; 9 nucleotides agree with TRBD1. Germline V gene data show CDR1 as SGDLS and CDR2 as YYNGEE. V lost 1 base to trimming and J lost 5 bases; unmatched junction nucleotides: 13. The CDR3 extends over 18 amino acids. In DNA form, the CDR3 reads TGTGCCAGCAGCGTATCAGGGGGTGGGACAGGGCGGCACAATGAGCAGTTCTTC. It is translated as CASSVSGGGTGRHNEQFF.

The CDR3 bases are TGTGCCAGTAGCGGGGGACAGGGCCGAGGAAGCTACGAGCAGTACTTC. Its translation: CASSGGQGRGSYEQYF. The rearrangement joins TRBV19 to TRBJ2-7; 9 bases are shared with TRBD1. With V trimmed by 6 bases and J by 3 bases, 12 bases remained unmatched. This CDR3 has 16 amino acids. Germline values: CDR1 LNHDA, CDR2 SQIVND (reference sequence).

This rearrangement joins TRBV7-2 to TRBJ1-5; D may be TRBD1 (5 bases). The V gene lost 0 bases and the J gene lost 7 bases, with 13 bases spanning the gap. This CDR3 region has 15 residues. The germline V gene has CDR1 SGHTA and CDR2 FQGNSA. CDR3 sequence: CASSLAGQVRQPQHF. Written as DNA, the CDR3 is TGTGCCAGCAGCTTAGCGGGGCAGGTTCGGCAGCCCCAGCATTTT.

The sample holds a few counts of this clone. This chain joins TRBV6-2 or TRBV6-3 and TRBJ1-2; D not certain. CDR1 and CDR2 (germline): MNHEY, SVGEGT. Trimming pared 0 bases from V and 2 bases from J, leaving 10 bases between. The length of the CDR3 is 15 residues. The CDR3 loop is CASSYSMRTNYGYTF. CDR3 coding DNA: TGTGCCAGCAGTTACTCGATGCGCACCAACTATGGCTACACCTTC.

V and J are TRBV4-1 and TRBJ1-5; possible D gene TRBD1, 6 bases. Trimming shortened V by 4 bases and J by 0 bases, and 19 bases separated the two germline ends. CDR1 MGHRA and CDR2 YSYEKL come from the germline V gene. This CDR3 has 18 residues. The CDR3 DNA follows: TGCGCCAGCAGCCGGAACCCGGTGGTCAGGGGTAGCAATCAGCCCCAGCATTTT. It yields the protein CASSRNPVVRGSNQPQHF.

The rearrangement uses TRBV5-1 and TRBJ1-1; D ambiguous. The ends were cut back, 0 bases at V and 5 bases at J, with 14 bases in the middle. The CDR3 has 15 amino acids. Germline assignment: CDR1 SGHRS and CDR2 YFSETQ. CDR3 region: CASSLVSGRRTEAFF. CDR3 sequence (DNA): TGCGCCAGCAGCTTGGTGTCCGGTCGGCGGACTGAAGCTTTCTTT.

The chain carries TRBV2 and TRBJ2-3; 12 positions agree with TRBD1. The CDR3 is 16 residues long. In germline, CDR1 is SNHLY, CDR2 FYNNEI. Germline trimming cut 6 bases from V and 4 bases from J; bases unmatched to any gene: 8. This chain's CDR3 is CASSPSGTGGADTQYF. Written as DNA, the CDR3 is TGTGCCAGCAGCCCCTCCGGGACAGGGGGCGCAGATACGCAGTATTTT.

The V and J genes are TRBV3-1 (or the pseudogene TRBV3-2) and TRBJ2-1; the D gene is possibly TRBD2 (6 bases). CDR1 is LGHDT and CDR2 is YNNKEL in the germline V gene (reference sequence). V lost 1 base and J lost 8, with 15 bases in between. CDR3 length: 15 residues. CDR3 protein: CASSQVADLGYEQFF. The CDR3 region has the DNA TGTGCCAGCAGCCAAGTAGCGGACCTGGGCTATGAGCAGTTCTTC.

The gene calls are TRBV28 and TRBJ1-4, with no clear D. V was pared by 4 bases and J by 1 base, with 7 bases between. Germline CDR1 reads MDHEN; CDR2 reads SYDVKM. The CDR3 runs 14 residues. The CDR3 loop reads CASSSGGTNEKLFF. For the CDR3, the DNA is TGTGCCAGCAGTTCCGGCGGAACTAATGAAAAACTGTTTTTT. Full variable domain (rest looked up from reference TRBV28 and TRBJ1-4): DVKVTQSSRYLVKRTGEKVFLECVQDMDHENMFWYRQDPGLGLRLIYFSYDVKMKEKGDIPEGYSVSREKKERFSLILESASTNQTSMYLCASSSGGTNEKLFFGSGTQLSVL.

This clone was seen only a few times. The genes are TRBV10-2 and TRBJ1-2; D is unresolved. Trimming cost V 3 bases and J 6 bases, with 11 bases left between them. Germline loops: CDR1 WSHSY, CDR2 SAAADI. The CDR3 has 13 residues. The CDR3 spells CASSDIPRNGYTF. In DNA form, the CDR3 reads TGCGCCAGCAGTGATATTCCGAGAAATGGCTACACCTTC.

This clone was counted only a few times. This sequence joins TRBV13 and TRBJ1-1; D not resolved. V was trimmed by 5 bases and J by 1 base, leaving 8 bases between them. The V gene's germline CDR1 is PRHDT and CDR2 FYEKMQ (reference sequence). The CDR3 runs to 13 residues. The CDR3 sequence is CASSLTPNTEAFF. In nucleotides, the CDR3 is TGTGCCAGCAGCCTTACACCGAACACTGAAGCTTTCTTT.

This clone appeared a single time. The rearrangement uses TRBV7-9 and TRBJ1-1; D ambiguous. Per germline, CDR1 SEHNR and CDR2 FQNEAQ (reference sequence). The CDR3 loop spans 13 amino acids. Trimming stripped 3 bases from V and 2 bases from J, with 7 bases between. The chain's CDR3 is CASSFSENTEAFF. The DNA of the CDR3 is TGTGCCAGCAGCTTCTCAGAAAACACTGAAGCTTTCTTT.

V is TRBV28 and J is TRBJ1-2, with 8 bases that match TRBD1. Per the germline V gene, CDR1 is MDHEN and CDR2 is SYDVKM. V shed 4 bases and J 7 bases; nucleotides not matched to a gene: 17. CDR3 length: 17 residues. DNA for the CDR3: TGTGCCAGCAGTTCCCTTATCGGACAGGGCGCCGACTCTGGCTACACCTTC. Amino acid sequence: CASSSLIGQGADSGYTF.

Here the CDR3 DNA reads TGTGCCAGCAGCCAAGCGGTAACGAGCACAGATACGCAGTATTTT. Translating gives CASSQAVTSTDTQYF. This chain joins TRBV3-1 (or the pseudogene TRBV3-2) and TRBJ2-3; no reliable D call. Trimming took 1 base from V and 0 from J, leaving 8 bases between them. This CDR3 is built from 15 residues. Looked up from germline, CDR1 is LGHDT and CDR2 is YNNKEL (reference sequence).

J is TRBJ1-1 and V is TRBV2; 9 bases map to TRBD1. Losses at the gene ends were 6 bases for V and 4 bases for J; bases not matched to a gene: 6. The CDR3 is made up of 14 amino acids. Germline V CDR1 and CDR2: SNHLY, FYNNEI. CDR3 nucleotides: TGTGCCAGCAGGGGACAGGGTAGGAGCACTGAAGCTTTCTTT. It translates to CASRGQGRSTEAFF.

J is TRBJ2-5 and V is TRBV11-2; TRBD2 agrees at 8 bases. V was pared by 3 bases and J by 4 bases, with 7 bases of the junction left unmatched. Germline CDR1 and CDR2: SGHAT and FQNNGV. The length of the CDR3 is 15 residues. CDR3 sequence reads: CASSLVAGRRETQYF. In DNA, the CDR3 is TGTGCCAGCAGCTTGGTAGCGGGACGAAGAGAGACCCAGTACTTC. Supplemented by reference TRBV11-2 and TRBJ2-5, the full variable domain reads EAGVAQSPRYKIIEKRQSVAFWCNPISGHATLYWYQQILGQGPKLLIQFQNNGVVDDSQLPKDRFSAERLKGVDSTLKIQPAKLEDSAVYLCASSLVAGRRETQYFGPGTRLLVL.

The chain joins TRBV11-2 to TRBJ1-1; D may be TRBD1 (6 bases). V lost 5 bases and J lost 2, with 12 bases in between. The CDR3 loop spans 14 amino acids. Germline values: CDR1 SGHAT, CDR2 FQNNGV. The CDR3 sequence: CASSPGTTNTEAFF. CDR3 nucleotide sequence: TGTGCCAGCAGCCCCGGGACAACCAACACTGAAGCTTTCTTT. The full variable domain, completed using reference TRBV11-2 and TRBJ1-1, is EAGVAQSPRYKIIEKRQSVAFWCNPISGHATLYWYQQILGQGPKLLIQFQNNGVVDDSQLPKDRFSAERLKGVDSTLKIQPAKLEDSAVYLCASSPGTTNTEAFFGQGTRLTVV.